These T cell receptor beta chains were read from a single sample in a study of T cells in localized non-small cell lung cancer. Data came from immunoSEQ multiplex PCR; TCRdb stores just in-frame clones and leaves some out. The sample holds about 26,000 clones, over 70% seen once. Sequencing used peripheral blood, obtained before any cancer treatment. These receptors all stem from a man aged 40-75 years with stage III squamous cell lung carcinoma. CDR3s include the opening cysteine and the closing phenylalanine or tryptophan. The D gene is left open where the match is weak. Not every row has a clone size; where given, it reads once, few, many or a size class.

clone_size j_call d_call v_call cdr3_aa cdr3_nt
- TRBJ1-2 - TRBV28 CASSRDGNNYGYTF TGTGCCAGCAGTCGGGACGGAAATAACTATGGCTACACCTTC
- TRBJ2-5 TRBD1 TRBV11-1 CASSLATGSSLETQYF TGTGCCAGCAGCTTAGCGACAGGGTCGTCTTTGGAGACCCAGTACTTC
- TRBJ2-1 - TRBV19 CASGRSFYNEQFF TGTGCCAGTGGTAGGAGTTTCTACAATGAGCAGTTCTTC
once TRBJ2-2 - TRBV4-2 CASSPGTDFTGELFF TGTGCCAGCAGCCCCGGGACTGACTTCACCGGGGAGCTGTTTTTT
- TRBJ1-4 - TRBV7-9 CASSSGREGRGNEKLFF TGTGCCAGCAGTTCGGGTAGGGAAGGACGAGGTAATGAAAAACTGTTTTTT
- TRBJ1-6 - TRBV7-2 CASSLQAPSYNSPLHF TGTGCCAGCAGCTTACAGGCCCCCTCCTATAATTCACCCCTCCACTTT
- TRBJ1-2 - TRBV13 CASSLGNGIFNYGYTF TGTGCCAGCAGCTTAGGTAACGGGATTTTTAACTATGGCTACACCTTC
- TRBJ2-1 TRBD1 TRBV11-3 CASSSRQGVHYNEQFF TGTGCCAGCAGCTCCAGGCAGGGGGTGCACTACAATGAGCAGTTCTTC
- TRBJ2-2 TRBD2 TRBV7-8 CASSGLATPRGGGELFF TGTGCCAGCAGCGGACTAGCGACCCCACGGGGGGGCGGGGAGCTGTTTTTT
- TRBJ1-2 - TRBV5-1 CASSRTDPNYGYTF TGCGCCAGCAGCAGAACCGACCCTAACTATGGCTACACCTTC
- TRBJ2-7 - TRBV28 CASSLLGGRQADYEQYF TGTGCCAGCAGTTTATTGGGGGGCCGGCAGGCGGATTACGAGCAGTACTTC
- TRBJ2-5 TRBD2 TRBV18 CASSSYRDYRNF TGTGCCAGCTCTTCTTACCGGGACTATCGAAACTTC
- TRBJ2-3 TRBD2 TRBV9 CASSQETSGRRDTQYF TGTGCCAGCAGCCAAGAGACTAGCGGGAGGAGAGATACGCAGTATTTT
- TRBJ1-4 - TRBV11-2 CASSLSLVSEFNEKLFF TGTGCCAGCAGCCTGAGTCTGGTCTCGGAGTTTAATGAAAAACTGTTTTTT
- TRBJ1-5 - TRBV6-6 CASSTGNQPQHF TGTGCCAGCAGCACAGGGAATCAGCCCCAGCATTTT
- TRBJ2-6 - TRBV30 CAWSALSSGANVLTF TGTGCCTGGAGTGCGCTATCTTCGGGGGCCAACGTCCTGACTTTC
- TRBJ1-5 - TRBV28 CASSPPDRSRPQHF TGTGCCAGCAGTCCCCCCGACAGGTCGCGGCCCCAGCATTTT
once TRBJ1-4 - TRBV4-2 CASSHGDSPTNEKLFF TGTGCCAGCAGCCATGGTGACAGCCCAACTAATGAAAAACTGTTTTTT
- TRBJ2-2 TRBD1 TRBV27 CASSLWSGGYTGELFF TGTGCCAGCAGTTTATGGTCAGGGGGCTACACCGGGGAGCTGTTTTTT
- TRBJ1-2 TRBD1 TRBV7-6 CASSLGTGTSDGYTF TGTGCCAGCAGCTTAGGGACAGGGACCTCCGATGGCTACACCTTC
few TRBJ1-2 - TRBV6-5 CASSPPDWRGYTF TGTGCCAGCAGTCCTCCCGATTGGCGAGGCTACACCTTC
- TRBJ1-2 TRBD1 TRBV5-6 CASSSEQGIAGYTF TGTGCCAGCAGCTCCGAACAGGGGATAGCGGGCTACACCTTC
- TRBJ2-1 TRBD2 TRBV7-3 CASSPMGLAGGSSYNEQFF TGTGCCAGCAGTCCTATGGGACTAGCGGGAGGAAGCTCCTACAATGAGCAGTTCTTC
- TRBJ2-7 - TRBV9 CASSVSAGGYEQYF TGTGCCAGCAGCGTTTCGGCCGGCGGATACGAGCAGTACTTC
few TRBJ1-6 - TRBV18 CASSKSGERSPLHF TGTGCCAGCTCCAAATCAGGGGAGCGATCACCCCTCCACTTT
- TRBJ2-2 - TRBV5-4 CASSFQQGRTGELFF TGTGCCAGCAGCTTCCAACAGGGACGTACCGGGGAGCTGTTTTTT
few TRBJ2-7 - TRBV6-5 CASSYSKDYPSYEQYF TGTGCCAGCAGTTACTCGAAGGACTACCCCTCCTACGAGCAGTACTTC
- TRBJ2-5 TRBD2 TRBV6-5 CASSYLGLALETQYF TGTGCCAGCAGTTACCTGGGACTAGCCTTAGAGACCCAGTACTTC
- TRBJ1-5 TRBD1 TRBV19 CASSIDRTGRRPYSNQPQHF TGTGCCAGTAGTATAGATCGGACAGGGCGCCGCCCTTATAGCAATCAGCCCCAGCATTTT
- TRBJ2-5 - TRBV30 CAWSWGGETQYF TGTGCCTGGAGTTGGGGTGGAGAGACCCAGTACTTC
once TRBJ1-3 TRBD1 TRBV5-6 CASSLFDRVSGNTIYF TGTGCCAGCAGCCTGTTCGACAGGGTTTCTGGAAACACCATATATTTT
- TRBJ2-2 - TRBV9 CASSATESNTGELFF TGTGCCAGCAGCGCGACAGAGTCGAACACCGGGGAGCTGTTTTTT
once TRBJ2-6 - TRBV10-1 CASSGGSGANVLTF TGCGCCAGCAGTGGCGGCTCTGGGGCCAACGTCCTGACTTTC
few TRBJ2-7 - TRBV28 CASSLSGRPYEQYF TGTGCCAGCAGTTTATCAGGACGCCCCTACGAGCAGTACTTC
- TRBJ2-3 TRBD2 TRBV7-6 CASSFGTSDSDTQYF TGTGCCAGCAGCTTTGGGACTAGCGATTCAGATACGCAGTATTTT
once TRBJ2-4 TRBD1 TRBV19 CASRPPRDRVTLAKNIQYF TGTGCCAGTAGACCTCCTCGGGACAGGGTTACACTAGCCAAAAACATTCAGTACTTC
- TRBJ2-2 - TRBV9 CASSPRPGTTTGELFF TGTGCCAGCAGCCCTCGCCCCGGGACCACCACCGGGGAGCTGTTTTTT
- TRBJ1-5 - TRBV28 CASTLWGGVQPQHF TGTGCCAGCACCCTCTGGGGGGGCGTTCAGCCCCAGCATTTT
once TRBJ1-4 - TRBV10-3 CAISELVGEKLFF TGTGCCATCAGTGAACTAGTAGGCGAAAAACTGTTTTTT
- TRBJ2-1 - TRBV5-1 CASSPTGTTNEQFF TGCGCCAGCAGCCCAACCGGGACAACAAATGAGCAGTTCTTC
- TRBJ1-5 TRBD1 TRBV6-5 CASSPTGGSNQPQHF TGTGCCAGCAGTCCGACAGGGGGTAGCAATCAGCCCCAGCATTTT
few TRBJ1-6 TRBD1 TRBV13 CASSFSRQGSPLHF TGTGCCAGCAGCTTCAGCAGACAGGGATCACCCCTCCACTTT
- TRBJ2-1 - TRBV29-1 CSVARSSYNEQFF TGCAGCGTTGCTAGGAGCTCCTACAATGAGCAGTTCTTC
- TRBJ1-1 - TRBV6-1 CASRAGLWNTEAFF TGTGCCAGCAGGGCAGGGTTATGGAACACTGAAGCTTTCTTT
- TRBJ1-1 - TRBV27 CASSPNSGEAFF TGTGCCAGCAGTCCCAACTCGGGGGAAGCTTTCTTT